These 16 T cell receptor beta chains were sequenced from one sample in a study of T cells in localized non-small cell lung cancer (dated by TCRdb to about 2020). Receptor amplification or capture employed the immunoSEQ multiplex PCR assay. TCRdb carries this immuneACCESS record with in-frame sequences only. Its versions omit some clonotypes, under half of them owing to an unresolved V gene in the studies checked, with the rest unexplained. For this sample the table gives 20,000 to 25,000 clones, of which around 89% were detected only once. Jointly, the top ten make up about 9% of the sample. Here the sequenced sample was peripheral blood mononuclear cells, taken before any cancer treatment. These receptors were obtained from a woman aged 35 to 75 with stage III lung adenocarcinoma.

The chain carries TRBV5-6 and TRBJ2-7, with TRBD1 identical over 8 bases. Germline CDR1 SGHDT, CDR2 YYEEEE. V lost 3 bases to trimming and J lost 3 bases; unmatched junction nucleotides: 5. The CDR3 covers 14 residues. CDR3: CASSSLQGDYEQYF. DNA for the CDR3: TGTGCCAGCAGCTCGTTACAGGGGGACTACGAGCAGTACTTC.

The chain recombines TRBV9 with TRBJ2-5; D assignment may be TRBD1 or TRBD2 (5 bases each). V dropped 0 bases and J dropped 0 bases, with 12 bases sitting between them. The length of the CDR3 is 16 residues. From germline, CDR1 is SGDLS and CDR2 YYNGEE. CDR3: CASSVGSGTYQETQYF. For the CDR3, the DNA is TGTGCCAGCAGCGTAGGGTCAGGGACCTACCAAGAGACCCAGTACTTC.

The genes are TRBV25-1 and TRBJ1-2; perhaps TRBD1 as D (5 bases). This CDR3 has 17 residues. V was clipped by 8 bases and J by 4 bases, with 26 bases between them. Germline V gives CDR1 MGHDK, CDR2 SYGVNS. The CDR3 here is CASASTQAGRVGYGYTF. CDR3 DNA: TGTGCCAGCGCTTCCACCCAAGCGGGCAGGGTGGGCTATGGCTACACCTTC.

This chain links TRBV7-2 with TRBJ1-2; possible D gene TRBD1, 5 bases. Germline CDR1 SGHTA, CDR2 FQGNSA. Between the trimmed V and J ends, which lost 0 bases and 4 bases, there was a span of 9 bases. The CDR3 covers 14 residues. This CDR3 reads CASSLATGFYGYTF. CDR3 nucleotides: TGTGCCAGCAGCTTAGCTACAGGTTTCTATGGCTACACCTTC.

The V gene is TRBV7-2, the J gene TRBJ1-1; the D is unclear. CDR3 length: 11 amino acids. The germline gives CDR1 SGHTA, CDR2 FQGNSA. The V and J ends lost 5 bases and 8 bases respectively, with 9 bases between them. The CDR3 sequence is CASSELSEAFF. In DNA form, the CDR3 reads TGTGCCAGCAGCGAGCTATCCGAAGCTTTCTTT.

The genes are TRBV13 and TRBJ1-2, with 7 bases fitting TRBD1. With V trimmed by 4 bases and J by 4 bases, 9 bases remained unmatched. Looked up from germline, CDR1 is PRHDT and CDR2 is FYEKMQ (reference sequence). This CDR3 comprises 15 residues. Here the CDR3 reads CASSSRTGLIYGYTF. In nucleotides, the CDR3 is TGTGCCAGCAGCTCCCGGACAGGCTTAATCTATGGCTACACCTTC. Complete variable domain (other parts from reference TRBV13 and TRBJ1-2): AAGVIQSPRHLIKEKRETATLKCYPIPRHDTVYWYQQGPGQDPQFLISFYEKMQSDKGSIPDRFSAQQFSDYHSELNMSSLELGDSALYFCASSSRTGLIYGYTFGSGTRLTVV.

V gene TRBV4-3 combines with J gene TRBJ2-7; no reliable D call. Germline CDR1 reads LGHNA; CDR2 reads YSLEER. Deletions cut 0 bases from V and 3 bases from J, with 9 bases between. The CDR3 runs to 14 residues. Here the CDR3 DNA reads TGCGCCAGCAGCCAAGATCCGGGCGGCTACGAGCAGTACTTC. Translating it yields CASSQDPGGYEQYF.

The V gene is TRBV5-1, the J gene TRBJ2-5; D not resolved. The CDR3 consists of 14 residues. Germline V gene lookup returns CDR1 SGHRS and CDR2 YFSETQ. Trimming took 0 bases from V and 3 from J, leaving 9 bases between them. The CDR3 DNA follows: TGCGCCAGCAGCTTGGGACATAGGGAAGAGACCCAGTACTTC. As protein: CASSLGHREETQYF.

The chain uses TRBV30 and TRBJ2-1, with 7 bases aligning to TRBD2. The CDR3 has 13 amino acids. Looked up from germline, CDR1 is GTSNPN and CDR2 is SVGIG (reference sequence). Unmatched junction bases numbered 3, after V lost 2 bases and J lost 5 bases. The CDR3 DNA reads TGTGCCTGGAGTCCACGGGGGGACAATGAGCAGTTCTTC. Residues: CAWSPRGDNEQFF.

The CDR3 coding sequence is TGTGCCAGCAGCGTAGCTGGGACCTACGAGCAGTACTTC. This translates into CASSVAGTYEQYF. The rearrangement links TRBV9 to TRBJ2-7, with D hard to call. CDR1 is SGDLS and CDR2 is YYNGEE in the germline V gene. The CDR3 is 13 residues long. V was shortened by 0 bases and J by 2 bases, with 6 bases between the two germline ends.

V usage is TRBV7-2 and J usage is TRBJ1-5; unclear D gene. There are 15 residues in the CDR3. The V end lost 5 bases, the J end lost 6 bases, and 17 bases lay between the germline ends. CDR1 and CDR2 (germline): SGHTA, FQGNSA. The CDR3 protein is CASSPRAAGIQPQHF. CDR3 nucleotide sequence: TGTGCCAGCAGCCCCCGGGCGGCGGGGATTCAGCCCCAGCATTTT.

The genes are TRBV18 and TRBJ2-2, with TRBD2 identical over 12 bases. Per germline, CDR1 KGHSH and CDR2 LQKENI. V was pared by 0 bases and J by 5 bases, with 7 bases of the junction left unmatched. The CDR3 loop spans 18 amino acids. The CDR3 nucleotides are TGTGCCAGCTCACCACCGCGACTAGCGGGAGTTCGTACCGGGGAGCTGTTTTTT. Translated, it gives CASSPPRLAGVRTGELFF.

The chain employs TRBV2 and TRBJ1-1; 9 bases agree with TRBD1. This CDR3 contains 15 residues. The germline V gene encodes CDR1 SNHLY and CDR2 FYNNEI. J lost 7 bases, V lost 6 bases, and 12 bases had no gene match. The CDR3 DNA follows: TGTGCCAGCAGCCGTACAGGGGGCGCAATGGGTGAAGCTTTCTTT. This encodes CASSRTGGAMGEAFF.

The chain links TRBV6-5 to TRBJ2-2; 12 nucleotides align to TRBD2. The V segment lost 4 bases and the J segment 7 bases; nucleotides outside the gene matches: 7. The CDR3 totals 16 residues. Germline V gene data show CDR1 as MNHEY and CDR2 as SVGAGI. The CDR3 spells CASSLLAGGPIGELFF. DNA for the CDR3: TGTGCCAGCAGTTTGCTAGCGGGGGGGCCTATCGGGGAGCTGTTTTTT.

This chain joins TRBV7-2 and TRBJ1-1, with 8 nucleotides matching TRBD1. The junction had 7 bases not matched to a gene; V was cut back by 4 bases and J by 0 bases. This CDR3 region has 16 residues. The germline V gene encodes CDR1 SGHTA and CDR2 FQGNSA. The CDR3 sequence is CASSWTGSLMNTEAFF. As DNA, the CDR3 is TGTGCCAGCAGCTGGACAGGGTCCCTGATGAACACTGAAGCTTTCTTT.

This chain links TRBV2 with TRBJ2-6; no definite D call. Germline V CDR1 and CDR2: SNHLY, FYNNEI. V gave up 4 bases and J gave up 0 bases, with 4 bases separating them. The CDR3 length is 14 residues. The CDR3 protein is CASSVTSGANVLTF. In DNA, the CDR3 is TGTGCCAGCAGTGTTACCTCTGGGGCCAACGTCCTGACTTTC.